This T cell receptor beta chain was recovered during a study of blood T cell repertoires in COVID-19. Data came from immunoSEQ multiplex PCR; TCRdb stores just in-frame clones and leaves some out. In the table there are about 110,000 clones, 90% of which are singletons. CDR3 size: 16 residues. Germline lookup yields CDR1 LNHDA and CDR2 SQIVND (reference sequence). J lost 7 bases, V lost 4 bases, and 11 bases had no gene match. The sample comprised peripheral blood. J is TRBJ2-7 and V is TRBV19; 12 bases match TRBD2. The TCR was taken from a woman between 45 and 60 years old with acute or convalescent COVID-19. As DNA, the CDR3 is TGTGCCAGTAGTACCAGACTAGCGGGGGTCCGAGGGGAGCAGTACTTC. It is translated as CASSTRLAGVRGEQYF.